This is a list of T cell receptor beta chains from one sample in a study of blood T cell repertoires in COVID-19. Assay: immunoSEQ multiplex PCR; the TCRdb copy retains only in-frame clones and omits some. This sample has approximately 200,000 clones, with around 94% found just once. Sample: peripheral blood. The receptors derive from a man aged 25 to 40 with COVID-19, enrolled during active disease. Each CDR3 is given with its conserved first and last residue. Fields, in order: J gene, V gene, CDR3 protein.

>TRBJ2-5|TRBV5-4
CASSLIGRAGDVQETQYF
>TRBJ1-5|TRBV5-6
CASSFKGTGGGQPQHF
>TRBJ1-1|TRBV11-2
CASSFGYGRNTEAFF
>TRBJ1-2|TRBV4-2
CASSQDPGRGTYGYTF
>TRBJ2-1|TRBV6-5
CASSYSAGGQLEQFF
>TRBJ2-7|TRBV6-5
CASSRQGTPYEQYF
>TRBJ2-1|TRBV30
CAWSMTGGVNEQFF
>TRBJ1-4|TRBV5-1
CASSPLDRGGNEKLFF
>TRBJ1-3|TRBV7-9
CASSLAGASGNTIYF
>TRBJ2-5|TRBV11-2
CASSLGTGEETQYF
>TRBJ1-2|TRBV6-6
CASSYSQANYGYTF
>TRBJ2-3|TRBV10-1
CASSESKGLADTQYF
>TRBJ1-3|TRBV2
CASSADRLSGNTIYF
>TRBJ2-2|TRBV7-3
CASRLTGANTGELFF
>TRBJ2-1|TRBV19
CASSGQGSYNEQFF
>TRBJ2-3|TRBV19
CASSKKLVADSIYTDTQYF
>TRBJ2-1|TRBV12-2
CASRLEDKDRSYNEQFF
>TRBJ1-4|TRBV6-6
CASKPRVNGEKLFF
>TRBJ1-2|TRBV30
CAWAGSGGYTF
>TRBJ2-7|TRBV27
CASSLRQQVPYEQYF
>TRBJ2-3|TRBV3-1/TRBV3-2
CASSQEEADTQYF
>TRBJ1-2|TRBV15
CATSTGTGYIDYGYTF
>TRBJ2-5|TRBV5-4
CASSGNRDTKETQYF
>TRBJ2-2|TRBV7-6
CASSWRGLAGGRSRTGELFF
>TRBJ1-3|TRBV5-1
CASSRDTRDTIYF